The 13 T cell receptor beta chains reported below all come from one sample, sequenced in a study of cytomegalovirus exposure and HLA in healthy donors. The PCR was carried out with 60 Vbeta primers and 13 Jbeta primers. Generated by immunoSEQ multiplex PCR, the TCRdb table keeps only in-frame clones and is missing some. The sample lists fewer than 250,000 clones; roughly 84% were seen once. Sequencing input: PBMCs. These receptors came from a human donor in good health.

This chain joins TRBV6-5 and TRBJ1-5; 7 nucleotides agree with TRBD1. From germline, CDR1 is MNHEY and CDR2 SVGAGI. The CDR3 sequence is 14 residues long. V trimming: 4 bases; J trimming: 9 bases; junction bases outside the gene matches: 9. In DNA form, the CDR3 reads TGTGCCAGCAGTTCGGTACAGGGGACACGGCCCCAGCATTTT. Residues: CASSSVQGTRPQHF.

This clone was counted once. The chain has TRBV19 and TRBJ2-7; 8 bases fit TRBD1. CDR1 is LNHDA and CDR2 is SQIVND in the germline V gene (reference sequence). The CDR3 totals 13 residues. V was pared by 5 bases and J by 3 bases, with 3 bases of the junction left unmatched. The CDR3 DNA follows: TGTGCCAGTAGTGTCGGGACAGGCTACGAGCAGTACTTC. Translation gives CASSVGTGYEQYF.

The chain recombines TRBV2 with TRBJ2-1; the D gene is possibly TRBD1 (5 bases). The CDR3 spans 15 residues. CDR1 and CDR2 (germline): SNHLY, FYNNEI. The V and J ends lost 6 bases and 4 bases respectively, with 16 bases between them. The CDR3, as DNA: TGTGCCAGCAGCGAACAGGCTTACCTTTACAATGAGCAGTTCTTC. Protein: CASSEQAYLYNEQFF.

This chain joins TRBV28 and TRBJ2-1; 10 bases are a match to TRBD2. The ends lost 6 bases at V and 7 bases at J; junction bases unmatched: 9. CDR1 is MDHEN, CDR2 SYDVKM, per germline. The CDR3 has 15 residues. The CDR3 bases are TGTGCCAGCAGCACAGCGGGAGGGCCCGGGAATGAGCAGTTCTTC. The encoded protein is CASSTAGGPGNEQFF.

V gene TRBV19 combines with J gene TRBJ1-2; a possible D gene is TRBD1 (6 bases). CDR3 length: 13 amino acids. V shed 5 bases and J shed 6 bases, with 13 bases lying between them. Germline V CDR1 and CDR2: LNHDA, SQIVND (reference sequence). In DNA, the CDR3 is TGTGCCAGTAGTGAGGGGGTCTTGGATGGCTACACCTTC. Translation gives CASSEGVLDGYTF.

The chain has TRBV28 and TRBJ2-7, with 10 bases identical to TRBD2. The CDR3 is 14 residues long. The J segment lost 5 bases and the V segment lost 5 bases, leaving 6 bases of the junction unmatched. Per germline, CDR1 MDHEN and CDR2 SYDVKM. This CDR3 is CASSKKREGDEQYF. Here the CDR3 DNA reads TGTGCCAGCAGTAAGAAGCGGGAGGGAGACGAGCAGTACTTC.

J is TRBJ2-5 and V is TRBV5-1; the D gene is possibly TRBD2 (5 bases). CDR1 SGHRS and CDR2 YFSETQ come from the germline V gene. V was clipped by 6 bases and J by 4 bases, with 10 bases between them. CDR3 length: 12 residues. The CDR3, as DNA: TGCGCCAGCACCGGGGTTGGAGAGACCCAGTACTTC. Protein product: CASTGVGETQYF.

The table lists this clone with a few counts. This chain uses TRBV2 with TRBJ1-2; the D is unclear. Trimming stripped 7 bases from V and 0 bases from J, with 9 bases between. Germline CDR1 is SNHLY and CDR2 is FYNNEI. This CDR3 comprises 13 residues. The CDR3 DNA reads TGTGCCAGCACGAGCGGAACTAACTATGGCTACACCTTC. Amino acid sequence: CASTSGTNYGYTF.

In this sample, this clone turned up a few times. The chain employs TRBV6-5 and TRBJ2-7; D is possibly TRBD2 (7 bases). Trimming took off 10 bases at V and 2 bases at J, with 18 bases between the two ends. The CDR3 is 14 amino acids. Germline V gene sequence: CDR1 MNHEY, CDR2 SVGAGI. CDR3 DNA: TGTGCCACCCGGGGGGCAGGGGCTACCTACGAGCAGTACTTC. It translates to CATRGAGATYEQYF.

This chain links TRBV28 with TRBJ2-5, with D maybe TRBD1 (5 bases). Trimming removed 1 base at V and 1 base at J, with 13 bases between. The V gene's germline CDR1 is MDHEN and CDR2 SYDVKM. There are 16 residues in the CDR3. CDR3 DNA: TGTGCCAGCAGTTTATCCCCCTCAGGGATCCAAGAGACCCAGTACTTC. As protein: CASSLSPSGIQETQYF. Full variable domain (rest looked up from reference TRBV28 and TRBJ2-5): DVKVTQSSRYLVKRTGEKVFLECVQDMDHENMFWYRQDPGLGLRLIYFSYDVKMKEKGDIPEGYSVSREKKERFSLILESASTNQTSMYLCASSLSPSGIQETQYFGPGTRLLVL.

The chain couples TRBV18 to TRBJ2-1, with 7 bases aligning to TRBD1. The CDR3 is 15 residues long. V dropped 3 bases and J dropped 8; count of bases not matched to a gene: 10. The germline V gene has CDR1 KGHSH and CDR2 LQKENI. The CDR3 region has the DNA TGTGCCAGCTCACCGCCCCGAGACAGGGTCCATGAGCAGTTCTTC. It is translated as CASSPPRDRVHEQFF. The entire variable domain, with the rest obtained from reference TRBV18 and TRBJ2-1, is as follows: NAGVMQNPRHLVRRRGQEARLRCSPMKGHSHVYWYRQLPEEGLKFMVYLQKENIIDESGMPKERFSAEFPKEGPSILRIQQVVRGDSAAYFCASSPPRDRVHEQFFGPGTRLTVL.

This chain links TRBV27 with TRBJ2-5, with 8 bases fitting TRBD2. J gave up 2 bases and V 9 bases, and 8 bases lay outside the gene matches. The CDR3 is 14 amino acids. CDR1 and CDR2 from the germline V gene are MNHEY and SMNVEV (reference sequence). The CDR3 is CASDRTSPQETQYF. CDR3 nucleotides: TGTGCCAGTGATCGGACTAGCCCACAAGAGACCCAGTACTTC.

V is TRBV6-5 and J is TRBJ1-3; D ambiguous. Trimming pared 3 bases from V and 8 bases from J, leaving 20 bases between. The CDR3 has 16 residues. Germline-derived CDR1 and CDR2 are MNHEY and SVGAGI. CDR3: CASSYGPKGDSDTIYF. The CDR3 region has the DNA TGTGCCAGCAGTTATGGCCCCAAGGGAGATTCGGACACCATATATTTT.